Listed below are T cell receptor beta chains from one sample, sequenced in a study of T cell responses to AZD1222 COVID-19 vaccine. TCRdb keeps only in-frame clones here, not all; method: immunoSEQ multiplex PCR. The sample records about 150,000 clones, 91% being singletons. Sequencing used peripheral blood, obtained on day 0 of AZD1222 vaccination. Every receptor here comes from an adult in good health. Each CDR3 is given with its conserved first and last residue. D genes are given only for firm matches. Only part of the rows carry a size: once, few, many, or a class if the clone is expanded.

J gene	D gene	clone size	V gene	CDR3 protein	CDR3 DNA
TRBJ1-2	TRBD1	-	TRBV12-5	CASGLTGFEGYTF	TGTGCTAGTGGCCTGACAGGGTTCGAAGGCTACACCTTC
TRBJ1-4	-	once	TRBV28	CASSSGGGTNEKLFF	TGTGCCAGCAGTTCTGGGGGGGGAACTAATGAAAAACTGTTTTTT
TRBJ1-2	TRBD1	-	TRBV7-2	CASSAPGQGADYGYTF	TGTGCCAGCAGCGCCCCGGGACAGGGGGCAGACTATGGCTACACCTTC
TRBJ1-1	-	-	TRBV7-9	CASSQLGVEAFF	TGTGCCAGCAGCCAACTCGGGGTCGAGGCTTTCTTT
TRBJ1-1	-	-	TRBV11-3	CASSYEQGNTEAFF	TGTGCCAGCAGCTACGAACAGGGGAACACTGAAGCTTTCTTT
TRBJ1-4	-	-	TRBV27	CASRGTGEKLFF	TGTGCCAGCAGGGGGACCGGTGAAAAACTGTTTTTT
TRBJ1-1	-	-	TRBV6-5	CASSYSRGRSTEAFF	TGTGCCAGCAGTTACTCACGGGGTCGGAGCACTGAAGCTTTCTTT
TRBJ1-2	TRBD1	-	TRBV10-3	CAINQGARGYGYTF	TGTGCCATCAATCAGGGGGCGAGGGGCTATGGCTACACCTTC
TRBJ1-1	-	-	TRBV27	CASSLRGMNTEAFF	TGTGCCAGCAGTTTACGGGGGATGAACACTGAAGCTTTCTTT
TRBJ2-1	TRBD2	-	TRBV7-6	CASSLAPGGSSYNEQFF	TGTGCCAGCAGCTTAGCCCCCGGCGGGAGTTCCTACAATGAGCAGTTCTTC
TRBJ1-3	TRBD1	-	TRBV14	CASSQGQGLGNTIYF	TGTGCCAGCAGCCAAGGACAGGGGCTGGGAAACACCATATATTTT
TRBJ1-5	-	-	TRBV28	CASSLTDFSNQPQHF	TGTGCCAGCAGTTTAACAGATTTTAGCAATCAGCCCCAGCATTTT
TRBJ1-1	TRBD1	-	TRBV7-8	CASSFTGGTEAFF	TGTGCCAGCAGCTTCACAGGGGGCACTGAAGCTTTCTTT
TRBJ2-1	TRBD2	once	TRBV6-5	CASSSGTSGDSEQFF	TGTGCCAGCAGTTCCGGGACTAGCGGGGACTCTGAGCAGTTCTTC
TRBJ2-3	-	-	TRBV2	CASRGVPKAADTQYF	TGTGCCAGCAGGGGGGTCCCAAAAGCGGCAGATACGCAGTATTTT
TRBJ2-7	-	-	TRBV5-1	CASSLGLVNPYEQYF	TGCGCCAGCAGCTTGGGACTAGTAAATCCCTACGAGCAGTACTTC
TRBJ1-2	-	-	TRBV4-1	CASSQDHRAPYTF	TGCGCCAGCAGCCAAGATCATCGAGCGCCGTACACCTTC
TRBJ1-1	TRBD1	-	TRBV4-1	CASSYGTGLDTEAFF	TGCGCCAGCAGCTATGGGACAGGGTTGGACACTGAAGCTTTCTTT
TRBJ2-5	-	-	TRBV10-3	CASETEAQETQYF	TGTGCCTCCGAGACAGAAGCCCAAGAGACCCAGTACTTC
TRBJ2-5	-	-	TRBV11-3	CASSTVGSETQYF	TGTGCCAGCAGTACCGTGGGTTCTGAGACCCAGTACTTC
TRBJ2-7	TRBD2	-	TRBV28	CASSLLALAGKPYEQYF	TGTGCCAGCAGTTTACTAGCCCTAGCGGGTAAACCCTACGAGCAGTACTTC
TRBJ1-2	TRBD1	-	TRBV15	CATSRRQGPSFGYTF	TGTGCCACCAGCAGACGACAGGGACCCTCCTTTGGCTACACCTTC
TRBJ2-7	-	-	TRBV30	CAWRPGTPSYEQYF	TGTGCCTGGCGACCCGGGACACCATCCTACGAGCAGTACTTC
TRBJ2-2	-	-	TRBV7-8	CASSLVLEATNAGELFF	TGTGCCAGCAGCTTGGTTTTGGAGGCTACCAACGCCGGGGAGCTGTTTTTT
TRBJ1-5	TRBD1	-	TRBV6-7	CASSYRDRGLQPQHF	TGTGCCAGCAGTTACCGGGACAGGGGGCTTCAGCCCCAGCATTTT
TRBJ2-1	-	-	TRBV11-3	CASSRSEGYNEQFF	TGTGCCAGCAGCAGGTCAGAGGGCTACAATGAGCAGTTCTTC
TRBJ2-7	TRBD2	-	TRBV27	CASSLLRTSGSSYEQYF	TGTGCCAGCAGTTTACTCAGGACTAGCGGAAGCTCCTACGAGCAGTACTTC
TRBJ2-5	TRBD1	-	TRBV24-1	CATSDLTGQGKETQYF	TGTGCCACCAGTGATTTGACGGGACAGGGAAAAGAGACCCAGTACTTC
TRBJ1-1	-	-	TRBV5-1	CASSLVRTENTEAFF	TGCGCCAGCAGCTTGGTACGGACAGAGAACACTGAAGCTTTCTTT
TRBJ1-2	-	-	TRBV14	CASSQGTGEYARGYTF	TGTGCCAGCAGCCAAGGAACAGGAGAGTATGCTCGTGGCTACACCTTC
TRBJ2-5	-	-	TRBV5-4	CASSSGIRGKETQYF	TGTGCCAGCAGCTCCGGAATTAGGGGGAAAGAGACCCAGTACTTC
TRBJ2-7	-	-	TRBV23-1	CASGGPVSYEQYF	TGCGCCAGCGGTGGGCCAGTCTCCTACGAGCAGTACTTC
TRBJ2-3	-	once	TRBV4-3	CASSQISPGSTDTQYF	TGCGCCAGCAGCCAAATTTCCCCCGGGAGCACAGATACGCAGTATTTT